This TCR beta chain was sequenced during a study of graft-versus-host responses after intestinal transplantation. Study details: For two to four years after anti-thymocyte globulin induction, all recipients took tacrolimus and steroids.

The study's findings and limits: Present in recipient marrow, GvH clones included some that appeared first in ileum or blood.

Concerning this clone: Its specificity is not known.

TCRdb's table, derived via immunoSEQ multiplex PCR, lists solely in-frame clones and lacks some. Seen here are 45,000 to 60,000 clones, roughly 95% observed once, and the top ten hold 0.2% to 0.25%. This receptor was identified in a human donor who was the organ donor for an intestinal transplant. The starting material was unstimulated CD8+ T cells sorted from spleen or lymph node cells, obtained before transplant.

The CDR3 is CASSFRLTTGDTEAFF. The CDR3 DNA is TGTGCCAGCAGCTTCCGACTGACGACGGGTGACACTGAAGCTTTCTTT. The chain couples TRBV14 to TRBJ1-1; D call uncertain. Germline V gives CDR1 SGHDN, CDR2 FVKESK. The length of the CDR3 is 16 residues. Trimming removed 5 bases from V and 3 bases from J, with 19 bases in between.